The sample holds a few counts of the clone carrying this TCR beta chain. This CDR3 contains 15 residues. In germline, CDR1 is LGHNA, CDR2 YSLEER. V lost 2 bases and J 3 bases, leaving 14 bases between the germline ends. Each CDR3 protein is one row after TCRdb ran MiXCR on the reads. The sample has 100,000 or so distinct CDR3 sequences, more than 20% seen once. The source of the sample is a study of T cell repertoires in cytomegalovirus infection. Study background: CMV infection and matching HLA type were both indicated by public TCR beta signatures.

The TCR was taken from a human donor in good health (CMV status not recorded). Some clones in this sample may be carry-over from other donors' samples. The gene calls are TRBV4-3 and TRBJ2-7; D might be TRBD1 (6 bases). The sample consisted of CD8+ T cells from PBMCs. The CDR3 bases are TGCGCCAGCAGCCAAACCCCTCCAGGGGTCTACGAGCAGTACTTC. This codes for CASSQTPPGVYEQYF.